Below, one T cell receptor beta chain is given with its context. This sample is drawn from a study of T cells in localized non-small cell lung cancer. With 5 bases clipped from V and 4 bases from J, the junction kept 15 bases outside the gene matches. Germline V gene lookup returns CDR1 MDHEN and CDR2 SYDVKM. This CDR3 has 17 amino acids. Using immunoSEQ multiplex PCR, the repertoire was profiled, and TCRdb retains in-frame clones only, with some absent. The sample lists roughly 70,000 clones, 86% seen once, with 21% in the top ten. Specimen: peripheral blood, collected before any cancer treatment. V usage is TRBV28 and J usage is TRBJ2-5, with 8 positions matching TRBD1. This receptor was identified in a male donor older than 55 with stage III squamous cell lung carcinoma. In DNA form, the CDR3 reads TGTGCCAGCAGTGCCACCCAGGGGGCGGTTCTATCAGAGACCCAGTACTTC. It encodes CASSATQGAVLSETQYF.